Listed below are T cell receptor beta chains from one sample, sequenced in a study of CD8 T cells in ankylosing spondylitis. TCRdb re-called the 5' RACE reads through MiXCR, storing one row per CDR3 protein. The sample contains 250,000 to 400,000 distinct CDR3 sequences, 11% of which appear only once. Sequences were obtained from blood, either unsorted or a sorted T cell fraction (not recorded which). The receptor source for this set is a female donor with ankylosing spondylitis or in good health (not recorded which). The CDR3 runs from the conserved cysteine through the conserved F or W. The D gene is left open where the match is weak. Not all rows give a size; the values are once, few, many and, for expanded clones, a class.

j_call,clone_size,v_call,d_call,cdr3_aa,cdr3_nt
TRBJ1-2,many,TRBV5-1,TRBD1,CASSSGTQGADGYTF,TGCGCCAGCAGCTCAGGGACACAGGGGGCTGATGGCTACACCTTC
TRBJ1-4,.,TRBV12-3/TRBV12-4,.,CASSPGGPVYEKLFF,TGTGCCAGCAGTCCCGGGGGCCCCGTTTACGAAAAACTGTTTTTT
TRBJ2-5,many,TRBV5-1,.,CASSLGSWRETQYF,TGCGCCAGCAGCTTGGGAAGCTGGCGGGAGACCCAGTACTTC
TRBJ2-4,many,TRBV20-1,.,CSAPDGVGNIQYF,TGCAGTGCCCCGGACGGTGTGGGAAACATTCAGTACTTC
TRBJ1-2,many,TRBV27,.,CASSFRESYGYTF,TGTGCCAGCAGTTTCAGGGAGAGCTATGGCTACACCTTC
TRBJ1-3,many,TRBV7-6,.,CASSLQVLSGNTIYF,TGTGCCAGCAGCTTACAGGTGCTCTCTGGAAACACCATATATTTT
TRBJ1-5,.,TRBV11-2,.,CASSQPYQPQHF,TGTGCCAGCAGCCAACCATATCAGCCCCAGCATTTT
TRBJ1-4,.,TRBV18,.,CASSRDFTGANEKLFF,TGTGCCAGCTCGCGGGACTTCACCGGAGCTAATGAAAAACTGTTTTTT
TRBJ2-7,few,TRBV7-2,.,CASSLSGGPEQYF,TGTGCCAGCAGCTTATCAGGGGGGCCCGAGCAGTACTTC
TRBJ1-2,many,TRBV25-1,.,CASSESTAYGYTF,TGTGCCAGCAGTGAATCTACGGCCTATGGCTACACCTTC
TRBJ2-1,many,TRBV27,TRBD2,CASSLNGRAVYEQFF,TGTGCCAGCAGTTTAAACGGGAGGGCCGTTTATGAGCAGTTCTTC
TRBJ1-4,.,TRBV7-9,.,CASSLGTTNEKLFF,TGTGCCAGCAGCTTAGGGACGACCAATGAAAAACTGTTTTTT
TRBJ2-1,many,TRBV20-1,.,CSPVSSLSPNEQFF,TGCAGTCCTGTCTCCTCCCTCTCTCCGAATGAGCAGTTCTTC
TRBJ2-3,many,TRBV5-1,TRBD1,CASSVQGAGVDTQYF,TGCGCCAGCAGCGTGCAGGGGGCCGGGGTAGATACGCAGTATTTT
TRBJ1-3,many,TRBV6-6,.,CASREGPGNTIYF,TGTGCCAGCAGGGAAGGTCCTGGAAACACCATATATTTT
TRBJ1-6,many,TRBV28,.,CASSGVVSYESPLHF,TGTGCCAGCAGTGGGGTAGTATCGTACGAATCACCCCTCCACTTT
TRBJ2-2,many,TRBV27,.,CASSLYPGAIANTGELFF,TGTGCCAGCAGTTTATACCCCGGGGCAATAGCGAACACCGGGGAGCTGTTTTTT
TRBJ1-2,few,TRBV12-3/TRBV12-4,.,CASSPSGRPYGYTF,TGTGCCAGCAGCCCCTCGGGCCGGCCCTATGGCTACACCTTC
TRBJ1-1,.,TRBV12-3/TRBV12-4,.,CASSSGGTLNTEAFF,TGTGCCAGCAGTTCGGGGGGTACTCTGAACACTGAAGCTTTCTTT
TRBJ2-1,many,TRBV12-3/TRBV12-4,TRBD2,CASSFLTSVSNEQFF,TGTGCCAGCAGCTTCCTTACTAGCGTGTCCAATGAGCAGTTCTTC
TRBJ1-4,.,TRBV4-1,TRBD1,CASSQLGALDRAQRKLFF,TGCGCCAGCAGCCAACTGGGGGCGCTAGACAGGGCCCAGCGAAAACTGTTTTTT
TRBJ1-5,many,TRBV27,.,CASSWSPNQPQHF,TGTGCCAGCAGTTGGTCCCCGAATCAGCCCCAGCATTTT
TRBJ2-7,many,TRBV21-1,.,CASSKVGVGTGAFSYEQYF,.
TRBJ2-3,many,TRBV4-1,.,CASSQDVIGTDTQYF,TGCGCCAGCAGCCAAGACGTCATAGGCACAGATACGCAGTATTTT
TRBJ1-2,.,TRBV14,TRBD1,CASSQEGTALYGYTF,TGTGCCAGCAGCCAAGAAGGGACAGCACTATATGGCTACACCTTC
TRBJ2-3,.,TRBV5-1,TRBD2,CASSSGGAGDTQYF,TGCGCCAGCAGTAGCGGGGGGGCCGGTGATACGCAGTATTTT
TRBJ2-5,many,TRBV20-1,.,CSASSPRAGIQETQYF,TGCAGTGCTAGTTCCCCGCGCGCGGGCATACAAGAGACCCAGTACTTC
TRBJ1-1,many,TRBV20-1,TRBD1,CSAPGTDPNTEAFF,TGCAGTGCTCCCGGGACAGACCCTAACACTGAAGCTTTCTTT
TRBJ1-1,.,TRBV25-1,.,CASSPRTSRGTEAFF,TGTGCCAGCAGTCCTCGGACCTCCAGGGGCACTGAAGCTTTCTTT
TRBJ2-7,many,TRBV4-2,TRBD2,CASIPGTSGSLYSYEQYF,TGTGCCAGCATACCTGGGACTAGCGGGAGCCTTTACTCCTACGAGCAGTACTTC
TRBJ2-6,.,TRBV20-1,TRBD1,CCARRPGQGSPGANVLTF,TGCTGTGCTAGAAGACCGGGACAGGGGTCCCCTGGGGCCAACGTCCTGACTTTC
TRBJ2-3,.,TRBV27,.,CASSLYRDTDTQYF,TGTGCCAGCAGCCTTTACAGGGACACAGATACGCAGTATTTT
TRBJ1-1,few,TRBV7-9,.,CASSPRVGPVVSTEAFF,TGTGCCAGCAGCCCACGTGTGGGTCCAGTTGTGAGCACTGAAGCTTTCTTT
TRBJ2-2,many,TRBV20-1,.,CSARAGPTGELFF,TGCAGTGCTAGAGCTGGGCCCACCGGGGAGCTGTTTTTT
TRBJ2-3,many,TRBV20-1,TRBD2,CSAPGLAGSDTQYF,TGCAGTGCCCCTGGACTAGCGGGGTCAGATACGCAGTATTTT
TRBJ1-4,many,TRBV7-2,TRBD1,CASSADRGSEKLFF,TGTGCCAGCAGCGCCGACAGGGGGTCCGAAAAACTGTTTTTT
TRBJ2-2,many,TRBV20-1,.,CSARVQGRSGTGELFF,TGCAGTGCTAGAGTCCAGGGACGATCGGGAACCGGGGAGCTGTTTTTT
TRBJ2-5,.,TRBV5-1,TRBD1,CASSSYPGQGGGETQYF,TGCGCCAGCAGCTCTTACCCGGGACAGGGCGGTGGAGAGACCCAGTACTTC
TRBJ2-1,many,TRBV27,.,CASSPSDNEQFF,TGTGCCAGCAGCCCATCCGACAATGAGCAGTTCTTC
TRBJ1-2,many,TRBV6-1,.,CASSERNYGYTF,TGTGCCAGCAGTGAGCGGAACTATGGCTACACCTTC
TRBJ2-6,many,TRBV5-1,TRBD1,CASSHGTGSSGANVLTF,TGCGCCAGCAGCCACGGGACAGGGAGCTCTGGGGCCAACGTCCTGACTTTC
TRBJ1-6,few,TRBV28,TRBD1,CASRNTGGLGNSPLHF,TGTGCCAGCAGAAATACAGGGGGCCTAGGTAATTCACCCCTCCACTTT
TRBJ2-3,many,TRBV11-2,.,CASSPSSTDTQYF,TGTGCCAGCAGCCCATCGAGCACAGATACGCAGTATTTT
TRBJ2-1,many,TRBV2,.,CASSEPQFGLF,TGTGCCAGCAGTGAACCACAGTTCGGGCTCTTC
TRBJ1-2,many,TRBV7-9,.,CASSPPGQLGGYTF,TGTGCCAGCAGCCCCCCCGGACAGCTCGGAGGCTACACCTTC
TRBJ1-1,few,TRBV18,.,CASSPRAWGLNTEAFF,TGTGCCAGCTCACCAAGGGCTTGGGGGCTTAACACTGAAGCTTTCTTT
TRBJ1-5,many,TRBV20-1,.,CSATTWAQPQHF,TGCAGTGCCACGACTTGGGCTCAGCCCCAGCATTTT
TRBJ2-1,many,TRBV10-2,TRBD2,CASRGLAGDNEQFF,TGCGCCAGCAGGGGACTAGCGGGGGACAATGAGCAGTTCTTC
TRBJ2-1,few,TRBV10-3,TRBD2,CAISDVRGGYNEQFF,TGTGCCATCAGTGATGTGCGCGGGGGATACAATGAGCAGTTCTTC
TRBJ1-6,few,TRBV6-1,.,CASSERGYGSPLHF,TGTGCCAGCAGTGAAAGGGGGTACGGTTCACCCCTCCACTTT
TRBJ1-1,many,TRBV29-1,.,CSGHLNTEAFF,TGCAGCGGACATTTGAACACTGAAGCTTTCTTT
TRBJ1-6,many,TRBV5-1,TRBD1,CASSLGQGHDSPLHF,TGCGCCAGCAGCTTGGGACAGGGTCATGATTCACCCCTCCACTTT
TRBJ1-4,.,TRBV5-1,.,CASREDARKLFF,TGCGCCAGCAGGGAGGACGCCAGAAAACTGTTTTTT